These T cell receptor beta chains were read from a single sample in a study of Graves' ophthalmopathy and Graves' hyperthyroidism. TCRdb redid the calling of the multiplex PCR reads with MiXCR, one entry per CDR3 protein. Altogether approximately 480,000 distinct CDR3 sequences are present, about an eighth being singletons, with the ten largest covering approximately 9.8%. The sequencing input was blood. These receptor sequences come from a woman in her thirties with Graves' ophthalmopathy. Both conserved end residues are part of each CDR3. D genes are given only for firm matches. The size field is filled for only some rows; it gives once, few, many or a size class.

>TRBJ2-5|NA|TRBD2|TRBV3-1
TGTGCCAGCAGCCATCGCGGGACTAGCGGGAGGGCCTACCAAGAGACCCAGTACTTC
CASSHRGTSGRAYQETQYF
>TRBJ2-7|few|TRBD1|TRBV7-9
TGTGCCAGCAGCCTTTGGGACAGAACCTACGAGCAGTACTTC
CASSLWDRTYEQYF
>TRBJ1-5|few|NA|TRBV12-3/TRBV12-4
TGTGCCAGCAGTTTTCAGGGTCCTCAGCCCCAGCATTTT
CASSFQGPQPQHF
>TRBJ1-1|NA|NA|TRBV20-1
TGCAGTGCTAGAGATAATTTTGGGGGCACTGAAGCTTTCTTT
CSARDNFGGTEAFF
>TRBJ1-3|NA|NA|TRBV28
TGTGCCAGCAGTCACCCTTCGTCCTACTCTGGAAACACCATATATTTT
CASSHPSSYSGNTIYF
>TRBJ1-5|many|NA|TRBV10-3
TGTGCCATCAGTGAGTCGGGAAGGTCGAGCAATCAGCCCCAGCATTTT
CAISESGRSSNQPQHF
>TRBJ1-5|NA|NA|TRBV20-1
TGCAGTGCGGTCTTGGGACCGGGCAAAAGCAATCAGCCCCAGCATTTT
CSAVLGPGKSNQPQHF
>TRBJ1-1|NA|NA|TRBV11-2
TGTGCCAGCAGCTTAGAGGTTGTTTTGCACACTGAAGCTTTCTTT
CASSLEVVLHTEAFF
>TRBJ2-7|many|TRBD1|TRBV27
TGTGCCAGCAGTGTCATGGACAGGCCCTACGAGCAGTACTTC
CASSVMDRPYEQYF
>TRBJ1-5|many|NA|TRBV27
TGTGCCAGCAGCCAGGGTCACGGTCAGCCCCAGCATTTT
CASSQGHGQPQHF
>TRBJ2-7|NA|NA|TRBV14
TGTGCCTGCAGCCAAGCGGGCTACGAGCAGTACTTC
CACSQAGYEQYF
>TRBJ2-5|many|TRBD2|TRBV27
TGTGCCAGCAGGAGGTGGACTAGCGGGCAAGAGACCCAGTACTTC
CASRRWTSGQETQYF
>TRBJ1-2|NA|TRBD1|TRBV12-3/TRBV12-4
TGTGCCAGCAGTTTATGGGGGGACAGGGCTGGTGATGGCTACACCTTC
CASSLWGDRAGDGYTF
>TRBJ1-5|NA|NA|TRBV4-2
TGTGCCAGCAGCCAAGACGTCCAACAGCCCCAGCATTTT
CASSQDVQQPQHF
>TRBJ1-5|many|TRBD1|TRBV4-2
TGTGCCAGCAGCCAAGATCGGACAGGGCAGCAGCCCCAGCATTTT
CASSQDRTGQQPQHF
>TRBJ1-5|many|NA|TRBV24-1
TGTGCCACCAGTGATTTCTGTGATGGGCAGAACCAAAATCAGCCCCAGCATTTT
CATSDFCDGQNQNQPQHF
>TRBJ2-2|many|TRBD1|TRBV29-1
TGCAGCGTTCACGACAGGGTAGGCGGGGAGCTGTTTTTT
CSVHDRVGGELFF
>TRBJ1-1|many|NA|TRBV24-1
TGTGCCACCAGTGATTTGCCGAACACTGAAGCTTTCTTT
CATSDLPNTEAFF
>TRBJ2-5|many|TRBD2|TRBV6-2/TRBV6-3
TGTGCCAGCAGTTCCGGGACTAGTTCAGAGACCCAGTACTTC
CASSSGTSSETQYF
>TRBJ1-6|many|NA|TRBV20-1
TGCAGTGCTATGACACTTCATAATTCACCCCTCCACTTT
CSAMTLHNSPLHF
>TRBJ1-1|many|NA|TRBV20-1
TGCAGTGCTCCTCGACGGGCGACAGACATGAACACTGAAGCTTTCTTT
CSAPRRATDMNTEAFF
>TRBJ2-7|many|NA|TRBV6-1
TGTGCCAGCAGTGAAAGAAGCGGAATTACCTACGAGCAGTACTTC
CASSERSGITYEQYF
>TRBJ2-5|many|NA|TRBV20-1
TGCAGTGTGGTTGGACGGCAAGAGACCCAGTACTTC
CSVVGRQETQYF
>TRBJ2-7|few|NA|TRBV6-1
TGTGCCAGCAGCTTGGAGGAGGGGTTTCCCTACGAGCAGTACTTC
CASSLEEGFPYEQYF
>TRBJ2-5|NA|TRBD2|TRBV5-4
TGTGCCAGCAGCTTTTTGGGGCTAGCGGGCCAAGAGACCCAGTACTTC
CASSFLGLAGQETQYF
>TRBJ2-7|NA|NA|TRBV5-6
TGTGCCAGCAGCTTGGTCCACGGGCAGTACTTC
CASSLVHGQYF
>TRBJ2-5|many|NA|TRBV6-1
TGTGCCAGCACCCACAGGTCCGGGGAGACCCAGTACTTC
CASTHRSGETQYF
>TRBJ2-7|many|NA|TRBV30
TGTGCCTGGAGTGTTATTAGCGGCTACGAGCAGTACTTC
CAWSVISGYEQYF
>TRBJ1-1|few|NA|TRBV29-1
TGCAGCGTTGTCAGGAATTTGTGGGAGGTGGGTGAAGCTTTCTTT
CSVVRNLWEVGEAFF
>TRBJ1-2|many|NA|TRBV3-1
TGTGCCAGCAGCCAAGAGATTGTCGGGGGAAACTATGGCTACACCTTC
CASSQEIVGGNYGYTF
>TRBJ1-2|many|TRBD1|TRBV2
TGTGCCAGCAGAGTAGACAGGGGCATGGGTGGCTACACCTTC
CASRVDRGMGGYTF
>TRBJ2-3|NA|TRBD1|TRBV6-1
TGTGCCAGCAGTGACGGGACAGGGAGCACAGATACGCAGTATTTT
CASSDGTGSTDTQYF
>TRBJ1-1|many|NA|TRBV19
TGTGCCAGTAGTATAGGCCATGGGACTGAAGCTTTCTTT
CASSIGHGTEAFF
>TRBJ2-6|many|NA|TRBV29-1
TGCAGCGTTGAGCTGGATACTGGGGCCAACGTCCTGACTTTC
CSVELDTGANVLTF
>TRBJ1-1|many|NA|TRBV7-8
TGTGCCAGCAGCTTAGTTGCGGCGAACACTGAAGCTTTCTTT
CASSLVAANTEAFF
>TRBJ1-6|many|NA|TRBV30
TGTGCCTGGAGACCTAGCGGGTATAATTCACCCCTCCACTTT
CAWRPSGYNSPLHF
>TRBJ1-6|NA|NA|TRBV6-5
TGTGCCAGCAGTACAGGGCTTAATTCACCCCTCCACTTT
CASSTGLNSPLHF
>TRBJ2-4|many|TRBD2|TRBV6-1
TGTGCCAGCAGTACACGGTCTAGCGGGGGGTACATTCAGTACTTC
CASSTRSSGGYIQYF
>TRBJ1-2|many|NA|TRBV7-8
TGTGCCAGCAGCTTAGCCGGAGGGAGGGGAATAGGGTCCGCCTATGGCTACACCTTC
CASSLAGGRGIGSAYGYTF